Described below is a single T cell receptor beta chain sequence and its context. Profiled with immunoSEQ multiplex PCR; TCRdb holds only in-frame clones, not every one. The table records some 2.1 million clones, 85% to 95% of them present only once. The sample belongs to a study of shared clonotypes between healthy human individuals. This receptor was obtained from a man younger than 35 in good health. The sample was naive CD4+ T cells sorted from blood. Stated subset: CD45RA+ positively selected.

The CDR3 protein is CASSLLGNNSPLHF. The CDR3 bases are TGTGCCAGCAGCTTACTGGGTAATAATTCACCCCTCCACTTT. This rearrangement joins TRBV7-9 to TRBJ1-6; D is unresolved. The V gene's germline CDR1 is SEHNR and CDR2 FQNEAQ (reference sequence). This CDR3 spans 14 amino acids. Trimming stripped 2 bases from V and 5 bases from J, with 7 bases between.